The present T cell receptor beta chain was sequenced within a study of blood T cell repertoires in COVID-19. The length of the CDR3 is 15 residues. Unmatched junction bases numbered 5, after V lost 0 bases and J lost 3 bases. Looked up from germline, CDR1 is MNHNS and CDR2 is SASEGT. As originally analysed: Scientists estimated how many nucleated cells there were by amplifying reference gene primers. The assay was immunoSEQ multiplex PCR, and TCRdb's table has in-frame clones only and misses some. For V, J and clone size, that table is used; D and trimming come from the DNA. Of nearly 250,000 clones in the sample, 70% to 90% were seen once.

The clonotype was recovered from a woman between 50 and 59 years old with acute COVID-19. The sample consisted of PBMCs or T cells enriched from blood (not recorded which). The chain employs TRBV6-1 and TRBJ2-7; 7 bases align to TRBD1. Here the CDR3 reads CASSEAWDSLYEQYF. CDR3 DNA: TGTGCCAGCAGTGAAGCGTGGGACAGTCTCTACGAGCAGTACTTC.